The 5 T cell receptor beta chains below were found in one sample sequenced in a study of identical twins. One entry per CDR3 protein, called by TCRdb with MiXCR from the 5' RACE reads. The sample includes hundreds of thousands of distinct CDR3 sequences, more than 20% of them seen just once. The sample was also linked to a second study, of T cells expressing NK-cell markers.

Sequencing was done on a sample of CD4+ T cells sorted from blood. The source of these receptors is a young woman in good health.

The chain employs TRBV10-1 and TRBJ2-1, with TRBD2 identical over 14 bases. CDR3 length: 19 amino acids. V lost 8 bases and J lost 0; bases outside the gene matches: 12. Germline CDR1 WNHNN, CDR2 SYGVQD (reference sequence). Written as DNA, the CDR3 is TGCGCCAGCGGGTTCTCGACTAGCGGGAGGGCCCCCTCCTACAATGAGCAGTTCTTC. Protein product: CASGFSTSGRAPSYNEQFF.

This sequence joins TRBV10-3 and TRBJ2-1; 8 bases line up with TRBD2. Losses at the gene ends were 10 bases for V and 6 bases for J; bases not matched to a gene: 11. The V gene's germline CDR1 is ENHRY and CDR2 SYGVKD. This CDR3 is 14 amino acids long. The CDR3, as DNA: TGTGCCACCGGAGCGGGACGGGAGGGCAATGAGCAGTTCTTC. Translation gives CATGAGREGNEQFF.

This chain's CDR3 is CASRRTEDEAFF. The DNA of the CDR3 is TGTGCCAGCAGGCGGACGGAAGATGAAGCTTTCTTT. The V and J genes are TRBV7-9 and TRBJ1-1; no reliable D call. The ends were cut back, 6 bases at V and 7 bases at J, with 12 bases in the middle. The CDR3 contains 12 residues. From germline, CDR1 is SEHNR and CDR2 FQNEAQ (reference sequence).

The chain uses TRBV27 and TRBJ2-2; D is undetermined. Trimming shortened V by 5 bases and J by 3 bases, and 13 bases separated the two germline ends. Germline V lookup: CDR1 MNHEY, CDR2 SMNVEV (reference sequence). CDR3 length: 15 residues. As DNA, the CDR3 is TGTGCCAGCAGTCTGTTAGCCTTAGACACCGGGGAGCTGTTTTTT. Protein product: CASSLLALDTGELFF.

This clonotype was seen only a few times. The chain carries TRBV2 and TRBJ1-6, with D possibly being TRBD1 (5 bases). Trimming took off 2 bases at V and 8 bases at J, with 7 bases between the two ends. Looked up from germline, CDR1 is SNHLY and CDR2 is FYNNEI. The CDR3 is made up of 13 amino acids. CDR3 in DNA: TGTGCCAGCAGTGAAATGGGGGATTCACCCCTCCACTTT. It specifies CASSEMGDSPLHF.